Shown below are 5 T cell receptor beta chains from a single sample sequenced in a study of cytomegalovirus exposure and HLA in healthy donors. 13 Jbeta primers and 60 Vbeta primers were used for the PCR. Data came from immunoSEQ multiplex PCR; TCRdb stores just in-frame clones and leaves some out. Altogether roughly 150,000 clones are present, roughly 80% being singletons, with the ten largest covering about 1.6%. Sequenced material: PBMCs. Source of these receptors: a girl aged 5 to 17 in good health and CMV-seropositive.

To note about this clone: The junction does not match germline at one end; this may be a read error. The gene calls are TRBV20-1 and TRBJ2-1; no clear D gene. The CDR3 extends over 8 amino acids. CDR1 is DFQATT and CDR2 is SNEGSKA in the germline V gene (reference sequence). The CDR3 sequence is CSQVPPVF. In DNA form, the CDR3 reads TGCAGCCAGGTCCCTCCGGTCTTC.

The J gene is TRBJ2-7, the V gene TRBV6-5, with D possibly TRBD2 on 6 matching bases. CDR3 length: 14 residues. The germline gives CDR1 MNHEY, CDR2 SVGAGI. V gave up 7 bases and J gave up 1 base, with 14 bases separating them. CDR3 coding DNA: TGTGCCAGCACCAAGAGCGGGCTATCCTACGAGCAGTACTTC. Amino acids: CASTKSGLSYEQYF.

In nucleotides, the CDR3 is TGTGCCAGCAGCGTGGGACTAGCGGGCACCACAGATACGCAGTATTTT. Encoded protein: CASSVGLAGTTDTQYF. The genes are TRBV5-8 and TRBJ2-3, with TRBD2 matching 12 bases. This CDR3 comprises 16 residues. CDR1 is SGHTS, CDR2 YDEGEE, per germline. The V gene end was trimmed by 4 bases and the J gene end by 2 bases; junction bases not matched to a gene: 5.

V and J are TRBV5-4 and TRBJ1-2, with TRBD1 matching over 7 bases. In germline, CDR1 is SGHNT, CDR2 YYREEE (reference sequence). The CDR3 is made up of 15 amino acids. V trimming: 4 bases; J trimming: 0 bases; junction bases outside the gene matches: 6. CDR3 protein: CASSPRTGANYGYTF. In nucleotides, the CDR3 is TGTGCCAGCAGCCCCCGGACAGGAGCTAACTATGGCTACACCTTC.

This rearrangement joins TRBV5-1 to TRBJ1-2, with D perhaps TRBD1 (6 bases). Germline V gives CDR1 SGHRS, CDR2 YFSETQ. The V gene lost 0 bases and the J gene lost 1 base, with 10 bases spanning the gap. This CDR3 is built from 15 residues. CDR3 sequence reads: CASSLVGGFNYGYTF. The CDR3 region has the DNA TGCGCCAGCAGCTTGGTAGGGGGTTTTAACTATGGCTACACCTTC.